These 12 T cell receptor beta chains share one sample of origin, sequenced in a study of siplizumab effects on memory and regulatory T cells. Measured with immunoSEQ multiplex PCR; TCRdb has only the in-frame clones, and not every one. Among some 96,000 clones listed, less than 95% were seen once. Sequenced sample: non-Treg CD4+ T cells sorted from blood. Source of these receptors: a human donor in good health.

V gene TRBV15 combines with J gene TRBJ2-3; D is possibly TRBD2 (11 bases). Trimming stripped 2 bases from V and 0 bases from J, with 30 bases between. The CDR3 is 22 residues long. Germline V lookup: CDR1 LNHNV, CDR2 YYDKDF (reference sequence). For the CDR3, the DNA is TGTGCCACCAGCAGAAAACGACAGGGGGCCGGTAGCGGGAGGGCTAGCACAGATACGCAGTATTTT. Its protein is CATSRKRQGAGSGRASTDTQYF.

The chain links TRBV6-1 to TRBJ1-1, with D unresolved. This CDR3 is built from 14 residues. Deletions cut 4 bases from V and 0 bases from J, with 9 bases between. Germline V gene data show CDR1 as MNHNS and CDR2 as SASEGT. The DNA for the CDR3 is TGTGCCAGCAGTGGAGGGCAGATGAACACTGAAGCTTTCTTT. Translated: CASSGGQMNTEAFF.

This chain joins TRBV29-1 and TRBJ2-3, with 8 nucleotides matching TRBD1. The junction had 6 bases not matched to a gene; V was cut back by 8 bases and J by 2 bases. This CDR3 spans 13 amino acids. Germline CDR1 reads SQVTM; CDR2 reads ANQGSEA. This chain's CDR3 is CSHQGAITDTQYF. The CDR3 coding sequence is TGCAGCCACCAGGGGGCTATCACAGATACGCAGTATTTT.

This rearrangement joins TRBV28 to TRBJ2-2; D is unclear. The CDR3 has 16 amino acids. Per the germline V gene, CDR1 is MDHEN and CDR2 is SYDVKM. Between the trimmed V and J ends, which lost 8 bases and 2 bases, there was a span of 18 bases. The CDR3 sequence: CASLGPVGINTGELFF. CDR3 DNA: TGTGCCAGCCTAGGCCCTGTGGGGATCAACACCGGGGAGCTGTTTTTT.

This chain uses TRBV27 with TRBJ1-6; TRBD1 matches 9 bases. The V gene end was trimmed by 5 bases and the J gene end by 7 bases; junction bases not matched to a gene: 6. Germline lookup yields CDR1 MNHEY and CDR2 SMNVEV (reference sequence). The length of the CDR3 is 15 residues. The CDR3 DNA reads as TGTGCCAGCAGTCCGGACAGGGGCGGGAATTCACCCCTCCACTTT. Encoded protein: CASSPDRGGNSPLHF.

This chain joins TRBV10-3 and TRBJ2-7; D is possibly TRBD1 (6 bases). V gave up 5 bases and J gave up 5 bases, with 7 bases separating them. CDR3 size: 11 residues. Germline V lookup: CDR1 ENHRY, CDR2 SYGVKD. The CDR3 sequence: CAISNRDEQYF. The DNA of the CDR3 is TGTGCCATCAGTAACAGGGACGAGCAGTACTTC.

A few counts support this clone. The rearrangement joins TRBV4-2 to TRBJ2-1, with 11 bases matching TRBD2. CDR3 length: 15 residues. Looked up from germline, CDR1 is LGHNA and CDR2 is YNFKEQ. V lost 4 bases to trimming and J lost 5 bases; unmatched junction nucleotides: 4. The CDR3 sequence: CASSRRLAGNNEQFF. The DNA for the CDR3 is TGTGCCAGCAGCCGACGACTAGCGGGAAACAATGAGCAGTTCTTC.

The rearrangement links TRBV5-6 to TRBJ1-1; the D gene is possibly TRBD1 (5 bases). The length of the CDR3 is 17 residues. Germline V gene lookup returns CDR1 SGHDT and CDR2 YYEEEE. V was shortened by 4 bases and J by 1 base, with 20 bases between the two germline ends. The CDR3 nucleotides read TGTGCCAGCAGCCGCCCGATGTCTGGGGGAAGGAACACTGAAGCTTTCTTT. Residues: CASSRPMSGGRNTEAFF.

The rearrangement links TRBV27 to TRBJ1-2, with 7 nucleotides matching TRBD1. There are 14 residues in the CDR3. Germline V gene sequence: CDR1 MNHEY, CDR2 SMNVEV (reference sequence). V was pared by 2 bases and J by 4 bases, with 4 bases of the junction left unmatched. This chain's CDR3 is CASSLRAGGYGYTF. The CDR3 nucleotides read TGTGCCAGCAGTTTACGGGCAGGGGGCTATGGCTACACCTTC.

The chain links TRBV9 to TRBJ2-3, with D possibly being TRBD2 (6 bases). Trimming cost V 6 bases and J 3 bases, with 17 bases left between them. From germline, CDR1 is SGDLS and CDR2 YYNGEE. The CDR3 totals 15 residues. Written as DNA, the CDR3 is TGTGCCAGCACCCTAGGACTACAGTCGACAGATACGCAGTATTTT. As protein: CASTLGLQSTDTQYF.

The chain uses TRBV28 and TRBJ1-2; D gene unclear. The germline V gene encodes CDR1 MDHEN and CDR2 SYDVKM. CDR3 size: 13 residues. V was trimmed by 7 bases and J by 7 bases, leaving 16 bases between them. CDR3 sequence reads: CASTPFGRTGYTF. In DNA form, the CDR3 reads TGTGCCAGCACCCCCTTTGGACGAACTGGCTACACCTTC.

The table lists this clone with a count of one. The chain has TRBV11-2 and TRBJ2-5, with D unresolved. The CDR3 runs 12 residues. The V gene's germline CDR1 is SGHAT and CDR2 FQNNGV. V was shortened by 5 bases and J by 5 bases, with 9 bases between the two germline ends. The CDR3 coding sequence is TGTGCCAGCAGCCCCAGCTACGAGACCCAGTACTTC. Its protein product is CASSPSYETQYF.